The rows below give T cell receptor beta chains drawn from one sample of a study of long-term antiretroviral therapy in people with HIV. Assay: immunoSEQ multiplex PCR; the TCRdb copy retains only in-frame clones and omits some. Among under 20,000 clones listed, around 74% were seen once. Sequencing used unsorted PBMCs, obtained 2.1 years before starting antiretroviral therapy. The receptors were sampled from a man aged 30 to 45 with HIV. Each CDR3 is given with its conserved first and last residue. Each record gives: D gene, J gene, clone size, V gene, CDR3 protein, CDR3 DNA. D genes are given only for firm matches. Size is stated for part of the rows, as once, few or many counts, or as a class when the clone is expanded.

d_call: .
j_call: TRBJ2-5
clone_size: .
v_call: TRBV6-1
cdr3_aa: CASSEFVLAVTQYF
cdr3_nt: TGTGCCAGCAGTGAATTTGTATTAGCGGTGACCCAGTACTTC

d_call: TRBD1
j_call: TRBJ2-5
clone_size: .
v_call: TRBV28
cdr3_aa: CASSVWTGRETQYF
cdr3_nt: TGTGCCAGCAGTGTCTGGACAGGGAGAGAGACCCAGTACTTC

d_call: .
j_call: TRBJ2-7
clone_size: .
v_call: TRBV11-2
cdr3_aa: CASSQEMTAATYEQYF
cdr3_nt: TGCGCCAGCAGCCAAGAAATGACAGCAGCAACCTACGAGCAGTACTTC

d_call: .
j_call: TRBJ1-3
clone_size: .
v_call: TRBV6-1
cdr3_aa: CASNGGGGNTIYF
cdr3_nt: TGTGCCAGCAATGGGGGCGGCGGAAACACCATATATTTT

d_call: .
j_call: TRBJ2-7
clone_size: few
v_call: TRBV5-1
cdr3_aa: CASSLFRGNEQYF
cdr3_nt: TGCGCCAGCAGCTTGTTTAGGGGGAACGAGCAGTACTTC

d_call: .
j_call: TRBJ1-1
clone_size: medium-sized
v_call: TRBV27
cdr3_aa: CASSPGTVMNTEAFF
cdr3_nt: TGTGCCAGCAGTCCCGGGACTGTCATGAACACTGAAGCTTTCTTT

d_call: TRBD2
j_call: TRBJ2-5
clone_size: .
v_call: TRBV7-2
cdr3_aa: CASSLDGRAQTQYF
cdr3_nt: TGTGCCAGCAGCTTAGACGGGAGGGCGCAGACCCAGTACTTC

d_call: .
j_call: TRBJ1-2
clone_size: .
v_call: TRBV19
cdr3_aa: CASSTDSRANYGYTF
cdr3_nt: TGTGCCAGTAGTACAGACAGTAGGGCTAACTATGGCTACACCTTC

d_call: TRBD2
j_call: TRBJ2-5
clone_size: .
v_call: TRBV10-2
cdr3_aa: CASGGTSAGRETQYF
cdr3_nt: TGCGCCAGCGGGGGGACTAGCGCAGGGCGAGAGACCCAGTACTTC

d_call: .
j_call: TRBJ2-1
clone_size: .
v_call: TRBV25-1
cdr3_aa: CASSGLRGGSSYNEQFF
cdr3_nt: TGTGCCAGCAGTGGTCTTAGGGGGGGTAGCTCCTACAATGAGCAGTTCTTC

d_call: TRBD2
j_call: TRBJ2-5
clone_size: .
v_call: TRBV5-4
cdr3_aa: CASSFRMTSGGQETQYF
cdr3_nt: TGTGCCAGCAGCTTCCGAATGACTAGCGGGGGCCAAGAGACCCAGTACTTC

d_call: .
j_call: TRBJ2-7
clone_size: .
v_call: TRBV9
cdr3_aa: CASSVTGGQTYEQYF
cdr3_nt: TGTGCCAGCAGCGTAACGGGGGGACAGACGTACGAGCAGTACTTC

d_call: .
j_call: TRBJ1-2
clone_size: .
v_call: TRBV7-9
cdr3_aa: CASSLQGVYGYTF
cdr3_nt: TGTGCCAGCAGCTTACAAGGGGTCTATGGCTACACCTTC

d_call: TRBD1
j_call: TRBJ2-7
clone_size: .
v_call: TRBV29-1
cdr3_aa: CSVSGQGREQYF
cdr3_nt: TGCAGCGTTTCGGGACAGGGAAGGGAGCAGTACTTC

d_call: TRBD1
j_call: TRBJ1-5
clone_size: medium-sized
v_call: TRBV28
cdr3_aa: CASSRSMTGDLHF
cdr3_nt: TGTGCCAGCAGCCGATCAATGACAGGGGACTTGCATTTT

d_call: TRBD1
j_call: TRBJ1-2
clone_size: .
v_call: TRBV5-6
cdr3_aa: CASSLAGRGLDGYTF
cdr3_nt: TGTGCCAGCAGCTTGGCCGGCAGGGGGCTAGATGGCTACACCTTC

d_call: .
j_call: TRBJ2-6
clone_size: few
v_call: TRBV5-4
cdr3_aa: CASSLNLASLPSPLTF
cdr3_nt: TGTGCCAGCAGCTTGAATCTAGCCTCGTTACCCTCTCCCCTGACTTTC

d_call: .
j_call: TRBJ2-3
clone_size: .
v_call: TRBV5-6
cdr3_aa: CASSSWRAGSTDTQYF
cdr3_nt: TGTGCCAGCAGCTCCTGGAGGGCGGGGAGCACAGATACGCAGTATTTT

d_call: TRBD1
j_call: TRBJ2-6
clone_size: .
v_call: TRBV18
cdr3_aa: CARGDSWAGMVEVFSGANVLTF
cdr3_nt: TGTGCCAGGGGGGACAGTTGGGCGGGCATGGTTGAGGTGTTCTCTGGGGCCAACGTCCTGACTTTC

d_call: .
j_call: TRBJ2-1
clone_size: few
v_call: TRBV2
cdr3_aa: CASSEAGDLSEQFF
cdr3_nt: TGTGCCAGCAGTGAAGCGGGAGACTTGAGTGAGCAGTTCTTC

d_call: .
j_call: TRBJ2-3
clone_size: .
v_call: TRBV29-1
cdr3_aa: CSAFDYTDTQYF
cdr3_nt: TGCAGCGCCTTTGATTACACAGATACGCAGTATTTT

d_call: .
j_call: TRBJ2-3
clone_size: once
v_call: TRBV11-2
cdr3_aa: CASSPYLGGGWDTQYF
cdr3_nt: TGTGCCAGCAGCCCGTATCTCGGCGGGGGCTGGGATACGCAGTATTTT

d_call: TRBD2
j_call: TRBJ2-7
clone_size: .
v_call: TRBV11-2
cdr3_aa: CASSLELAGTKQYF
cdr3_nt: TGTGCCAGCAGCTTAGAGCTAGCGGGGACCAAGCAGTACTTC

d_call: .
j_call: TRBJ1-2
clone_size: .
v_call: TRBV9
cdr3_aa: CASSVGDGGGVYGYTF
cdr3_nt: TGTGCCAGCAGCGTAGGGGACGGTGGTGGGGTTTATGGCTACACCTTC

d_call: .
j_call: TRBJ2-1
clone_size: .
v_call: TRBV9
cdr3_aa: CASSVAGFNEQFF
cdr3_nt: TGTGCCAGCAGCGTAGCAGGGTTCAATGAGCAGTTCTTC

d_call: .
j_call: TRBJ1-4
clone_size: medium-sized
v_call: TRBV27
cdr3_aa: CASSFKGTNEKLFF
cdr3_nt: TGTGCCAGCAGTTTTAAGGGGACTAATGAAAAACTGTTTTTT

d_call: .
j_call: TRBJ1-2
clone_size: once
v_call: TRBV5-8
cdr3_aa: CASSLVSFGGYTF
cdr3_nt: TGTGCCAGCAGCTTGGTCTCCTTCGGCGGCTACACCTTC

d_call: .
j_call: TRBJ2-1
clone_size: .
v_call: TRBV27
cdr3_aa: CASSHPGQYNEQFF
cdr3_nt: TGTGCCAGCAGTCACCCCGGCCAATACAATGAGCAGTTCTTC

d_call: TRBD1
j_call: TRBJ1-1
clone_size: .
v_call: TRBV5-8
cdr3_aa: CASSWDRGTEAFF
cdr3_nt: TGTGCCAGCAGCTGGGACAGGGGGACTGAAGCTTTCTTT

d_call: TRBD2
j_call: TRBJ2-2
clone_size: .
v_call: TRBV5-4
cdr3_aa: CASSEGLAGGHGELFF
cdr3_nt: TGTGCCAGCAGCGAGGGACTAGCGGGGGGGCACGGGGAGCTGTTTTTT

d_call: .
j_call: TRBJ1-5
clone_size: .
v_call: TRBV11-2
cdr3_aa: CASSLMGEVNQPQHF
cdr3_nt: TGTGCCAGCAGCTTAATGGGGGAGGTGAATCAGCCCCAGCATTTT

d_call: .
j_call: TRBJ2-7
clone_size: few
v_call: TRBV5-1
cdr3_aa: CASSWITGDAYEQYF
cdr3_nt: TGCGCCAGCAGCTGGATTACCGGGGATGCCTACGAGCAGTACTTC

d_call: .
j_call: TRBJ2-1
clone_size: .
v_call: TRBV5-4
cdr3_aa: CASNGGTPSYEQFF
cdr3_nt: TGTGCCAGCAACGGCGGGACCCCCTCCTATGAGCAGTTCTTC

d_call: .
j_call: TRBJ1-2
clone_size: .
v_call: TRBV14
cdr3_aa: CASSHQGLGGYTF
cdr3_nt: TGTGCCAGCAGCCACCAGGGGTTGGGAGGCTACACCTTC

d_call: .
j_call: TRBJ1-2
clone_size: .
v_call: TRBV7-2
cdr3_aa: CASSSPGQVYTF
cdr3_nt: TGTGCCAGCAGCTCCCCAGGGCAAGTCTACACCTTC

d_call: .
j_call: TRBJ1-1
clone_size: .
v_call: TRBV6-1
cdr3_aa: CASSVPDTEAFF
cdr3_nt: TGTGCCAGCAGCGTCCCAGATACTGAAGCTTTCTTT

d_call: .
j_call: TRBJ2-7
clone_size: .
v_call: TRBV7-3
cdr3_aa: CASSSRGSNEQYF
cdr3_nt: TGTGCCAGCAGCTCCCGAGGGAGTAACGAGCAGTACTTC

d_call: .
j_call: TRBJ1-1
clone_size: .
v_call: TRBV29-1
cdr3_aa: CSVSTGLANTEAFF
cdr3_nt: TGCAGCGTTTCTACAGGGTTGGCGAACACTGAAGCTTTCTTT

d_call: .
j_call: TRBJ2-7
clone_size: .
v_call: TRBV10-3
cdr3_aa: CAITGASSSLYF
cdr3_nt: TGTGCCATCACCGGGGCTTCCTCAAGCCTGTACTTC

d_call: TRBD1
j_call: TRBJ1-2
clone_size: .
v_call: TRBV5-6
cdr3_aa: CASRRDSTYGYTF
cdr3_nt: TGTGCCAGCCGCCGGGACAGCACCTATGGCTACACCTTC

d_call: .
j_call: TRBJ2-4
clone_size: few
v_call: TRBV14
cdr3_aa: CASSQGATTDPIQYF
cdr3_nt: TGTGCCAGCAGCCAAGGAGCGACGACGGACCCCATTCAGTACTTC

d_call: TRBD1
j_call: TRBJ1-2
clone_size: .
v_call: TRBV5-4
cdr3_aa: CASSFEGAGYGYTF
cdr3_nt: TGTGCCAGCAGCTTTGAGGGGGCGGGCTATGGCTACACCTTC

d_call: .
j_call: TRBJ1-5
clone_size: .
v_call: TRBV7-2
cdr3_aa: CASSLGGLGQPQHF
cdr3_nt: TGTGCCAGCAGCTTGGGGGGGCTGGGGCAGCCCCAGCATTTT

d_call: .
j_call: TRBJ1-2
clone_size: few
v_call: TRBV5-1
cdr3_aa: CASSFNGDGYGYTF
cdr3_nt: TGCGCCAGCAGCTTTAATGGGGACGGCTATGGCTACACCTTC

d_call: .
j_call: TRBJ1-3
clone_size: .
v_call: TRBV5-5
cdr3_aa: CASGIGAGNTIYF
cdr3_nt: TGTGCCAGCGGAATCGGGGCAGGAAACACCATATATTTT

d_call: .
j_call: TRBJ2-7
clone_size: once
v_call: TRBV7-8
cdr3_aa: CASSLWAGNHYEQYF
cdr3_nt: TGTGCCAGCAGCTTATGGGCAGGGAACCACTACGAGCAGTACTTC

d_call: .
j_call: TRBJ2-5
clone_size: .
v_call: TRBV11-3
cdr3_aa: CASSLGSGPETQYF
cdr3_nt: TGTGCCAGCAGCTTAGGGTCAGGGCCAGAGACCCAGTACTTC

d_call: .
j_call: TRBJ2-3
clone_size: .
v_call: TRBV28
cdr3_aa: CASSPNTDTQYF
cdr3_nt: TGTGCCAGCAGCCCAAATACAGATACGCAGTATTTT

d_call: .
j_call: TRBJ1-5
clone_size: medium-sized
v_call: TRBV19
cdr3_aa: CASSPGGSNQPQHF
cdr3_nt: TGTGCCAGTAGTCCGGGGGGAAGCAATCAGCCCCAGCATTTT

d_call: TRBD2
j_call: TRBJ2-1
clone_size: .
v_call: TRBV5-1
cdr3_aa: CASSLGLAGDNEQFF
cdr3_nt: TGCGCCAGCAGCTTGGGGCTAGCGGGGGACAATGAGCAGTTCTTC

d_call: TRBD2
j_call: TRBJ2-7
clone_size: .
v_call: TRBV7-8
cdr3_aa: CASSLSTGTSGPYEQYF
cdr3_nt: TGTGCCAGCAGCTTATCTACCGGGACTAGCGGACCCTACGAGCAGTACTTC

d_call: .
j_call: TRBJ2-4
clone_size: few
v_call: TRBV5-5
cdr3_aa: CASSLIGWKNIQYF
cdr3_nt: TGTGCCAGCAGCTTGATTGGCTGGAAAAACATTCAGTACTTC

d_call: TRBD2
j_call: TRBJ2-7
clone_size: .
v_call: TRBV5-4
cdr3_aa: CASSPQTLAGGGEQYF
cdr3_nt: TGTGCCAGCAGCCCCCAAACTCTAGCGGGAGGTGGCGAGCAGTACTTC

d_call: .
j_call: TRBJ1-2
clone_size: .
v_call: TRBV5-8
cdr3_aa: CASSWPGALNYGYTF
cdr3_nt: TGTGCCAGCAGCTGGCCGGGAGCCCTTAACTATGGCTACACCTTC